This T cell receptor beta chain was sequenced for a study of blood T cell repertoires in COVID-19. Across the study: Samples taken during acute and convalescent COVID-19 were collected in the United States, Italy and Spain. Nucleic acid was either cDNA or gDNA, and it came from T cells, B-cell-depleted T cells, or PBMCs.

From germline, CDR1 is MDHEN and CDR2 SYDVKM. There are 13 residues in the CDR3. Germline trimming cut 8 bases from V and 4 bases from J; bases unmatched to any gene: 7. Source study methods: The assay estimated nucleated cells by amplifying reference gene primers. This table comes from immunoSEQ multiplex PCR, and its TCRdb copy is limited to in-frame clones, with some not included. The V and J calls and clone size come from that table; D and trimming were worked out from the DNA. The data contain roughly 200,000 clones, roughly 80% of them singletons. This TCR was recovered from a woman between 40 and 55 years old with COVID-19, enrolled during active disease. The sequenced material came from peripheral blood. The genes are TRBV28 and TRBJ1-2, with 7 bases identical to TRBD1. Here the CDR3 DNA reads TGTGCCAGCCGACAGGGAGCCCCCTATGGCTACACCTTC. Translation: CASRQGAPYGYTF.